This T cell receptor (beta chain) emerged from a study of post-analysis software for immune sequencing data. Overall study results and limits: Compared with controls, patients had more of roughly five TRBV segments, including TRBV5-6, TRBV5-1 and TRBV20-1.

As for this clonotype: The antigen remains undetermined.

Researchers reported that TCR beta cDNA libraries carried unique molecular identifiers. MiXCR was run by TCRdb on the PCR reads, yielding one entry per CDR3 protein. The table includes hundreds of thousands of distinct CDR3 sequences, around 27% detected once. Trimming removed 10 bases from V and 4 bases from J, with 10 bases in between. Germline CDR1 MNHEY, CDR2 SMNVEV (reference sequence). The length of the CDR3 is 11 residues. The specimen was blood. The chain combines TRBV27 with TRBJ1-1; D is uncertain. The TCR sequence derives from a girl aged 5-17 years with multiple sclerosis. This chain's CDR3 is CATNRGTEAFF. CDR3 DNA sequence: TGTGCCACCAACCGTGGCACTGAAGCTTTCTTT.